A selection of T cell receptor beta chains follows, all from one sample in a study of shared clonotypes between healthy human individuals. TCRdb keeps only in-frame clones here, not all; method: immunoSEQ multiplex PCR. Seen here are about 460,000 clones, roughly three quarters observed once, and the top ten hold 12%. Sequencing used PBMCs. All receptors come from a woman in her 40s in good health. Some clones in this sample may be carry-over from other donors' samples. Each CDR3 is given with its conserved first and last residue. Fields, in order: D gene, V gene, CDR3 protein. D genes are given only for firm matches.

d_call: -
v_call: TRBV15
cdr3_aa: CATSRVRWGTGQPQHF

d_call: -
v_call: TRBV18
cdr3_aa: CASSPVGVAGAGNTIYF

d_call: TRBD1
v_call: TRBV25-1
cdr3_aa: CASSEGTGARLWNQPQHF

d_call: -
v_call: TRBV5-6
cdr3_aa: CASTHPGQDYGYTF

d_call: -
v_call: TRBV9
cdr3_aa: CASSGLGGTEAFF

d_call: TRBD2
v_call: TRBV4-3
cdr3_aa: CASSHLAGDPYNEQFF

d_call: TRBD2
v_call: TRBV30
cdr3_aa: CAWSPGLAEETQYF

d_call: -
v_call: TRBV7-9
cdr3_aa: CASSPPTGNLYEQYF

d_call: -
v_call: TRBV29-1
cdr3_aa: CSVRLASYSNQPQHF

d_call: -
v_call: TRBV18
cdr3_aa: CASSDSISNYGYTF

d_call: TRBD2
v_call: TRBV19
cdr3_aa: CASSIPLGGQETQYF

d_call: -
v_call: TRBV7-7
cdr3_aa: CASSLNSDNEQFF

d_call: TRBD2
v_call: TRBV6-1
cdr3_aa: CASSGTSGRPGGPGELFF

d_call: TRBD2
v_call: TRBV11-3
cdr3_aa: CASSRGLAGSDTQYF

d_call: TRBD1
v_call: TRBV27
cdr3_aa: CASRQGPMNTEAFF

d_call: TRBD2
v_call: TRBV5-4
cdr3_aa: CASSWPGLSPEQYF

d_call: TRBD2
v_call: TRBV9
cdr3_aa: CASSLAGQNTGELFF

d_call: -
v_call: TRBV29-1
cdr3_aa: CSVAGAGVYEQYF

d_call: TRBD2
v_call: TRBV5-1
cdr3_aa: CASSLNGRAFDEQYF

d_call: TRBD1
v_call: TRBV28
cdr3_aa: CASSRDRATGNTIYF

d_call: TRBD2
v_call: TRBV30
cdr3_aa: CAWSALGGSGTDTQYF

d_call: TRBD1
v_call: TRBV5-1
cdr3_aa: CASSLAPGTGVAEQYF

d_call: -
v_call: TRBV19
cdr3_aa: CASSMQGKPSTDTQYF

d_call: -
v_call: TRBV11-2
cdr3_aa: CASSLGGNYNEQFF

d_call: -
v_call: TRBV7-2
cdr3_aa: CASSLGGGMPQHF

d_call: TRBD2
v_call: TRBV7-9
cdr3_aa: CASSQGAGSGVRYEQYF

d_call: TRBD1
v_call: TRBV7-9
cdr3_aa: CASSAYRGFDEKLFF

d_call: -
v_call: TRBV28
cdr3_aa: CASTQGVGNEQFF

d_call: -
v_call: TRBV19
cdr3_aa: CASSIAVGYGYTF

d_call: TRBD1
v_call: TRBV15
cdr3_aa: CATSRDRGPNYEQYF

d_call: -
v_call: TRBV18
cdr3_aa: CASSRDGNTGELFF

d_call: TRBD2
v_call: TRBV4-2
cdr3_aa: CASSQGRGLDYEQYF

d_call: -
v_call: TRBV29-1
cdr3_aa: CSVADSASGNTIYF

d_call: -
v_call: TRBV2
cdr3_aa: CASSESGAGYTF

d_call: -
v_call: TRBV27
cdr3_aa: CASSLSRGTYGYTF

d_call: TRBD1
v_call: TRBV5-1
cdr3_aa: CASSVVTGAGNTIYF

d_call: -
v_call: TRBV28
cdr3_aa: CASGGVVGEKLFF

d_call: -
v_call: TRBV7-3
cdr3_aa: CASSIGTADYNEQFF

d_call: TRBD1
v_call: TRBV5-1
cdr3_aa: CASSQYGTGDTIYF

d_call: -
v_call: TRBV13
cdr3_aa: CASSWHVGSGSTDTQYF

d_call: -
v_call: TRBV6-1
cdr3_aa: CASSERATSSYEQYF

d_call: -
v_call: TRBV10-3
cdr3_aa: CAISGVTSVGEQYF

d_call: -
v_call: TRBV6-1
cdr3_aa: CASGSSPWGDTQYF

d_call: -
v_call: TRBV27
cdr3_aa: CASSPSGVPTGELFF

d_call: TRBD2
v_call: TRBV7-9
cdr3_aa: CASSPGLAFTNTGELFF

d_call: -
v_call: TRBV5-1
cdr3_aa: CASRRRTEATNEKLFF

d_call: -
v_call: TRBV10-3
cdr3_aa: CAIAPNTGELFF

d_call: -
v_call: TRBV29-1
cdr3_aa: CSVRRRLENEQFF

d_call: -
v_call: TRBV9
cdr3_aa: CASEQGAGETQYF

d_call: TRBD1
v_call: TRBV6-1
cdr3_aa: CASTPGTDSNQPQHF

d_call: -
v_call: TRBV2
cdr3_aa: CASSDMGSGELFF

d_call: -
v_call: TRBV2
cdr3_aa: CASRDSHANTGELFF

d_call: TRBD2
v_call: TRBV9
cdr3_aa: CASSAEGLAEYNEQFF

d_call: -
v_call: TRBV7-2
cdr3_aa: CASRPRSGGNQPQHF

d_call: -
v_call: TRBV5-4
cdr3_aa: CASSSGLREAPGYTF

d_call: -
v_call: TRBV19
cdr3_aa: CASSISPGVGQRATDTQYF

d_call: TRBD1
v_call: TRBV9
cdr3_aa: CASSVDRGRTDTQYF

d_call: -
v_call: TRBV28
cdr3_aa: CASTGFAVSEQFF

d_call: TRBD2
v_call: TRBV5-1
cdr3_aa: CASSLRAGENEQYF

d_call: -
v_call: TRBV29-1
cdr3_aa: CSVVGSGELFF